This T cell receptor beta chain came from a study of blood T cell repertoires in COVID-19. Background on the study: COVID-19 samples from acute and convalescent phases originated in the United States, Italy and Spain. T cells, B-cell-depleted T cells, or PBMCs provided the cDNA or gDNA that served as material.

Libraries were prepared by immunoSEQ multiplex PCR; TCRdb keeps only in-frame clonotypes and omits some of them. Of fewer than 350,000 clones listed, roughly 89% are singletons. Cohort 3 recovery required two negative PCRs, clearance, or symptom resolution. V was cut by 0 bases and J by 0 bases, with 10 bases left in between. Per the germline V gene, CDR1 is SGHRS and CDR2 is YFSETQ. The CDR3 covers 15 residues. The sequence was collected from a woman between 40 and 55 years old who had recovered from COVID-19. This chain links TRBV5-1 with TRBJ2-7; maybe TRBD1 (5 bases). Sequencing was carried out using PBMCs or T cells enriched from blood (not recorded which). The CDR3 here is CASSLGDSRSYEQYF. In nucleotides, the CDR3 is TGCGCCAGCAGCTTGGGCGACAGCCGCTCCTACGAGCAGTACTTC. Full variable domain (outside the CDR3, taken from reference TRBV5-1 and TRBJ2-7): KAGVTQTPRYLIKTRGQQVTLSCSPISGHRSVSWYQQTPGQGLQFLFEYFSETQRNKGNFPGRFSGRQFSNSRSEMNVSTLELGDSALYLCASSLGDSRSYEQYFGPGTRLTVT.